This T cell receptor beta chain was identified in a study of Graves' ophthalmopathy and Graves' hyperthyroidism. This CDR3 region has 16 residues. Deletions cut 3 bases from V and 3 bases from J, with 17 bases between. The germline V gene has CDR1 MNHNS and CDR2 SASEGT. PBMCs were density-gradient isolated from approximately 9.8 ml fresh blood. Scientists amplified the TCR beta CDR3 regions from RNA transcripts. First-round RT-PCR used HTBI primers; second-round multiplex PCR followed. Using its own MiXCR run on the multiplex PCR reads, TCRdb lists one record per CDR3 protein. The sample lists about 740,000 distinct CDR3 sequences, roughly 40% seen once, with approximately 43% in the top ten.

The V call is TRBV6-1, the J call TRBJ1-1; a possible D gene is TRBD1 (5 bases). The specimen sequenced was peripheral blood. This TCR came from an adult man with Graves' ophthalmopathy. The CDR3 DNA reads TGTGCCAGCAGTGACCCCCCGGGGCAGCCCCACACTGAAGCTTTCTTT. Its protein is CASSDPPGQPHTEAFF.